This is a list of T cell receptor beta chains from one sample in a study of shared clonotypes between healthy human individuals. The table came from immunoSEQ multiplex PCR; TCRdb's copy has only in-frame clones and leaves some out. This sample has 490,000 or so clones; roughly 85% occur once, and the top ten carry about 12%. The source material was PBMCs. The source of these receptors is a middle-aged woman in good health. Some clones in this sample may be carry-over from other donors' samples. The CDR3 runs from the conserved cysteine through the conserved F or W. Each record gives: J gene, V gene, D gene, clone size, CDR3 DNA, CDR3 protein. D genes are given only for firm matches. Clone size is given for some rows only: seen once, a few or many times, or a class if the clone is expanded.

J: TRBJ2-7
V: TRBV5-1
D: NA
size: NA
DNA: TGCGCCAGCAGCGCCAGTACCGAGCAGTACTTC
CDR3: CASSASTEQYF

J: TRBJ2-7
V: TRBV10-3
D: NA
size: NA
DNA: TGTGCCATCAGACAGGGTCACGAGCAGTACTTC
CDR3: CAIRQGHEQYF

J: TRBJ2-7
V: TRBV5-1
D: TRBD2
size: once
DNA: TGCGCCAGCAGCTTGGATGGACTAGCGGGGCCCTACGAGCAGTACTTC
CDR3: CASSLDGLAGPYEQYF

J: TRBJ1-3
V: TRBV2
D: NA
size: NA
DNA: TGTGCCAGCAGGGCGACACCCGGTGGTGGAAACACCATATATTTT
CDR3: CASRATPGGGNTIYF

J: TRBJ1-2
V: TRBV5-1
D: TRBD1
size: NA
DNA: TGCGCCTGCAGTCCCACAGGGGACACGGCCTATGGCTACACCTTC
CDR3: CACSPTGDTAYGYTF

J: TRBJ2-7
V: TRBV5-5
D: TRBD1
size: NA
DNA: TGTGCCAGCAGCTTAAGGGGGCAGGGCGGCGAGCAGTACTTC
CDR3: CASSLRGQGGEQYF

J: TRBJ1-2
V: TRBV30
D: TRBD1
size: once
DNA: TGTGCCTGGAGGGAAAAGACAGGGGGTATTGGCTACACCTTC
CDR3: CAWREKTGGIGYTF

J: TRBJ2-2
V: TRBV7-3
D: NA
size: NA
DNA: TGTGCCAGCAGCTCCACCGGGACCCTAACCGGGGAGCTGTTTTTT
CDR3: CASSSTGTLTGELFF

J: TRBJ2-3
V: TRBV5-1
D: NA
size: NA
DNA: TGCGCCAGCAGCCCCACCCCCCCGGGCACAGATACGCAGTATTTT
CDR3: CASSPTPPGTDTQYF

J: TRBJ1-1
V: TRBV7-3
D: TRBD1
size: NA
DNA: TGTGCCAGCAGCTTCACAGGGGGCACTGAAGCTTTCTTT
CDR3: CASSFTGGTEAFF

J: TRBJ2-3
V: TRBV7-6
D: NA
size: NA
DNA: TGTGCCAGCAGCTTGCCTAGCACAGATACGCAGTATTTT
CDR3: CASSLPSTDTQYF

J: TRBJ2-1
V: TRBV6-1
D: TRBD2
size: once
DNA: TGTGCCAGCAGTGACAACCGGGGACTAGGCCACCAAGCCGTCTACAATGAGCAGTTCTTC
CDR3: CASSDNRGLGHQAVYNEQFF

J: TRBJ1-4
V: TRBV28
D: NA
size: NA
DNA: TGTGCCAGCAATGCAGGGGTTCCTAATGAAAAACTGTTTTTT
CDR3: CASNAGVPNEKLFF

J: TRBJ2-7
V: TRBV25-1
D: TRBD1
size: many
DNA: TGTGCCAGCGGCGGACAGGGTCGATCCTACGAGCAGTACTTC
CDR3: CASGGQGRSYEQYF

J: TRBJ2-7
V: TRBV29-1
D: TRBD2
size: NA
DNA: TGCAGCGTTTCGACTAGCGGGAGTCACGAGCAGTACTTC
CDR3: CSVSTSGSHEQYF

J: TRBJ1-4
V: TRBV15
D: NA
size: NA
DNA: TGTGCCACCAGCAGATCGGGGCCGGCAACTAATGAAAAACTGTTTTTT
CDR3: CATSRSGPATNEKLFF

J: TRBJ1-5
V: TRBV19
D: NA
size: NA
DNA: TGTGCCAGTAGTCCAAGGACCGCTGATAGCAATCAGCCCCAGCATTTT
CDR3: CASSPRTADSNQPQHF

J: TRBJ2-1
V: TRBV7-9
D: TRBD2
size: NA
DNA: TGTGCCAGCAGCCCATCGGGCGGGAGGGAAAAAAGCTCCTACAATGAGCAGTTCTTC
CDR3: CASSPSGGREKSSYNEQFF

J: TRBJ2-5
V: TRBV19
D: TRBD2
size: few
DNA: TGTGCCAGTAGTCAGGGACTAGGAGAGACCCAGTACTTC
CDR3: CASSQGLGETQYF

J: TRBJ1-1
V: TRBV29-1
D: NA
size: medium-sized
DNA: TGCAGCGTCGGGGACGGCCTGGCTGAAGCTTTCTTT
CDR3: CSVGDGLAEAFF

J: TRBJ1-6
V: TRBV4-2
D: TRBD1
size: NA
DNA: TGTGCCAGCAGCCAAGAGGGGCGACAGGGCTATAATTCACCCCTCCACTTT
CDR3: CASSQEGRQGYNSPLHF

J: TRBJ2-7
V: TRBV28
D: NA
size: NA
DNA: TGTGCCAGCAGTTTATTGGAGGAGGGGCAGGAGGGGCTCGAGCAGTACTTC
CDR3: CASSLLEEGQEGLEQYF

J: TRBJ1-5
V: TRBV7-8
D: NA
size: NA
DNA: TGTGCCAGCAGCTTAGGTCGACCCGATAGCAATCAGCCCCAGCATTTT
CDR3: CASSLGRPDSNQPQHF